This TCR beta chain came from a study of shared clonotypes between healthy human individuals. About the study: Sampling drew on donors who were a couple of women and three men aged 18 to 49. Overall study results and limits: The four-donor shared clonotypes exceeded non-shared clonotypes in generation probability, with non-shared ones scoring lower.

The germline V gene has CDR1 SNHLY and CDR2 FYNNEI. This CDR3 has 15 amino acids. The germline V and J ends were trimmed by 6 bases and 7 bases, with 22 bases remaining between them. Notes on this clone: The antigen is undetermined.

Generated by immunoSEQ multiplex PCR, the TCRdb table keeps only in-frame clones and is missing some. The data hold hundreds of thousands of clones, with around 73% observed a single time. The receptor was isolated from a woman aged 25-40 years in good health. Source material: memory CD4+ T cells sorted from blood. As for subset: CD45RA-negative fraction. The V and J genes are TRBV2 and TRBJ2-7; D is ambiguous. The CDR3: CASSLSYGRPREQYF. The CDR3 DNA follows: TGTGCCAGCAGCCTTTCGTACGGACGGCCTAGGGAGCAGTACTTC.